This is a list of T cell receptor beta chains from one sample in a study of vaccination effects on CD4 cells after COVID-19. These receptors have no identified antigens. Sequencing used immunoSEQ multiplex PCR; TCRdb keeps in-frame clones, though not all of them. The profile covers approximately 54,000 clones, with around 80% appearing a single time and about 2.2% taken by the ten largest. Sequenced material: CD4+ T cells from PBMCs cultured with HCoV-229E spike peptides, taken before COVID-19 vaccination. All receptors come from a human donor who received a COVID-19 vaccine. Each CDR3 is given with its conserved first and last residue. The D gene is left open where the match is weak. The listing skips clone size in some rows; elsewhere it reads once, few, many or a size class.

>.|TRBJ1-1|TRBD1|TRBV19
CASKTMDRGQAFF
TGTGCCAGTAAGACGATGGACAGGGGGCAAGCTTTCTTT
>.|TRBJ1-1|TRBD1|TRBV5-1
CASSSPGQGARTEAFF
TGCGCCAGCAGTTCTCCGGGACAGGGTGCCAGGACTGAAGCTTTCTTT
>.|TRBJ1-2|.|TRBV2
CASSEKTGYGYTF
TGTGCCAGCAGTGAGAAAACTGGATATGGCTACACCTTC
>.|TRBJ2-2|.|TRBV9
CASSRRDIGELFF
TGTGCCAGCAGTCGAAGGGATATCGGGGAGCTGTTTTTT
>once|TRBJ2-5|.|TRBV25-1
CASSIGGVQETQYF
TGTGCCAGCAGTATAGGAGGGGTTCAAGAGACCCAGTACTTC
>.|TRBJ2-5|TRBD1|TRBV15
CATSRDRGLETQYF
TGTGCCACCAGCAGAGACAGGGGGCTAGAGACCCAGTACTTC
>once|TRBJ1-5|.|TRBV6-5
CASKGGGNQPQHF
TGTGCCAGCAAAGGAGGAGGCAATCAGCCCCAGCATTTT
>.|TRBJ2-1|.|TRBV12-5
CASGLVGTHNEQFF
TGTGCTAGTGGTTTGGTAGGAACCCACAATGAGCAGTTCTTC
>.|TRBJ1-5|.|TRBV16
CASSLPRVDSNQPQHF
TGTGCCAGCAGCCTACCCAGGGTGGACAGCAATCAGCCCCAGCATTTT
>.|TRBJ1-4|.|TRBV5-1
CASSLDPNNEKLFF
TGCGCCAGCAGCTTGGACCCTAATAATGAAAAACTGTTTTTT
>once|TRBJ1-6|.|TRBV5-1
CASSLGTGHNSPLHF
TGCGCCAGCAGCTTGGGTACTGGGCATAATTCACCCCTCCACTTT
>.|TRBJ2-1|TRBD1|TRBV18
CASSPNRGYEQFF
TGTGCCAGCTCACCGAACAGGGGCTATGAGCAGTTCTTC
>few|TRBJ1-2|TRBD1|TRBV18
CASRDSAPNYGYTF
TGTGCCAGCCGGGACAGCGCACCAAACTATGGCTACACCTTC
>.|TRBJ2-5|TRBD1|TRBV5-5
CASKLTGGIGETQYF
TGTGCCAGCAAATTGACAGGGGGAATCGGGGAGACCCAGTACTTC
>.|TRBJ1-5|TRBD1|TRBV2
CASRLQGGQPQHF
TGTGCCAGCAGGCTACAGGGGGGTCAGCCCCAGCATTTT
>.|TRBJ2-1|.|TRBV6-1
CASSELDEQFF
TGTGCCAGCAGTGAATTAGATGAGCAGTTCTTC
>.|TRBJ2-5|TRBD1|TRBV4-1
CASSQYRGRETQYF
TGCGCCAGCAGCCAATACAGGGGGCGGGAGACCCAGTACTTC
>.|TRBJ1-5|.|TRBV19
CASSRGKDQPQHF
TGTGCCAGTAGTAGGGGGAAGGATCAGCCCCAGCATTTT
>.|TRBJ1-1|.|TRBV5-4
CASSLTGVSMNTEAFF
TGTGCCAGCAGCTTAACCGGGGTCTCTATGAACACTGAAGCTTTCTTT
>.|TRBJ2-1|TRBD1|TRBV7-2
CASSVTGTGLYNEQFF
TGTGCCAGCAGCGTTACCGGGACAGGACTTTACAATGAGCAGTTCTTC
>.|TRBJ1-1|.|TRBV10-3
CAISGRQRLNTEAFF
TGTGCCATCAGTGGGCGACAGAGACTGAACACTGAAGCTTTCTTT
>many|TRBJ2-5|.|TRBV24-1
CATSAPGETQYF
TGTGCCACCAGTGCCCCGGGGGAGACCCAGTACTTC
>.|TRBJ2-1|.|TRBV30
CAWSVTQGYNEQFF
TGTGCCTGGAGTGTAACTCAGGGCTACAATGAGCAGTTCTTC
>.|TRBJ2-3|.|TRBV25-1
CASSDPPGTNTQYF
TGTGCCAGCAGTGATCCCCCGGGAACTAATACGCAGTATTTT
>.|TRBJ1-5|.|TRBV27
CASRQRDGRYNQPQHF
TGTGCCAGCAGACAACGGGACGGCCGGTACAATCAGCCCCAGCATTTT
>once|TRBJ1-6|.|TRBV20-1
CSAREDSRLHF
TGCAGTGCTAGGGAGGACAGCCGACTCCACTTT
>.|TRBJ1-1|.|TRBV29-1
CSVGRGNTEAFF
TGCAGCGTTGGAAGGGGGAACACTGAAGCTTTCTTT
>.|TRBJ1-6|.|TRBV18
CASITGTPNSPLHF
TGTGCCTCCATAACCGGGACACCTAATTCACCCCTCCACTTT
>.|TRBJ2-5|TRBD1|TRBV24-1
CATSDPIWTGGQETQYF
TGTGCCACCAGTGATCCAATTTGGACAGGGGGACAAGAGACCCAGTACTTC
>.|TRBJ1-6|.|TRBV6-2/TRBV6-3
CASSDRDGSYNSPLHF
TGTGCCAGCAGCGACCGGGACGGCTCCTATAATTCACCCCTCCACTTT
>.|TRBJ2-5|TRBD1|TRBV4-3
CASSQDGTGKGTQYF
TGCGCCAGCAGCCAAGATGGGACAGGAAAAGGGACCCAGTACTTC
>.|TRBJ2-1|.|TRBV18
CASSPIGGSYNEQFF
TGTGCCAGCTCACCAATTGGGGGCTCCTACAATGAGCAGTTCTTC
>.|TRBJ1-1|TRBD1|TRBV19
CASSIEPDRGNWITEAFF
TGTGCCAGTAGTATAGAACCGGACAGGGGCAATTGGATCACTGAAGCTTTCTTT
>once|TRBJ2-5|.|TRBV5-1
CASSLGSSWYQETQYF
TGCGCCAGCAGCTTGGGGTCTAGCTGGTACCAAGAGACCCAGTACTTC
>once|TRBJ1-6|.|TRBV18
CASSPLAFDSPLHF
TGTGCCAGCTCCCCATTGGCCTTTGATTCACCCCTCCACTTT
>.|TRBJ2-3|.|TRBV7-6
CASSFTRSSSGADTQYF
TGTGCCAGCAGCTTTACCCGGTCTAGCTCAGGGGCCGATACGCAGTATTTT
>.|TRBJ1-1|.|TRBV12-5
CASGTATGRITEAFF
TGTGCTAGTGGTACCGCCACAGGGAGAATAACTGAAGCTTTCTTT
>.|TRBJ2-3|.|TRBV5-6
CASSGTGGGSTDTQYF
TGTGCCAGCAGCGGAACCGGTGGGGGAAGCACAGATACGCAGTATTTT
>.|TRBJ1-2|.|TRBV6-5
CASRWGQNYGYTF
TGTGCCAGCAGATGGGGGCAAAACTATGGCTACACCTTC